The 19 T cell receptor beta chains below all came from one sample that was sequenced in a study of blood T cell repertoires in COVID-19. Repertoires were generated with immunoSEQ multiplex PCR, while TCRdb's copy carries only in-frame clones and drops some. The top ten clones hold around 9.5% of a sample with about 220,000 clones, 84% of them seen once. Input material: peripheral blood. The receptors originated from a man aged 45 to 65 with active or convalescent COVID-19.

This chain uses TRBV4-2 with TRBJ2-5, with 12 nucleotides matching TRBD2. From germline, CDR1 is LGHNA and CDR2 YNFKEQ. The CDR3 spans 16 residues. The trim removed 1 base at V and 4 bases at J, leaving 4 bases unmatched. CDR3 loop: CASSQASGGAGETQYF. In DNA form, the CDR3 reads TGTGCCAGCAGCCAAGCTAGCGGGGGGGCCGGAGAGACCCAGTACTTC.

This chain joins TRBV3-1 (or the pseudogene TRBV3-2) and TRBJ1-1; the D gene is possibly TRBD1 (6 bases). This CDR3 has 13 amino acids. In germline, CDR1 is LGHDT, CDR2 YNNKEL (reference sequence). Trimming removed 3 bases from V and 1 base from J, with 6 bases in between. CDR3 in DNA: TGTGCCAGCAGCCACAGGGGGAACACTGAAGCTTTCTTT. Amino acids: CASSHRGNTEAFF.

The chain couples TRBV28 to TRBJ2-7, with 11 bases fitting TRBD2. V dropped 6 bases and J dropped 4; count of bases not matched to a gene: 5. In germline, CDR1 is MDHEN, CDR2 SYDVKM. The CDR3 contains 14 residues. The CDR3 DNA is TGTGCCAGCAGGTGGGGACTAGCGGAATACGAGCAGTACTTC. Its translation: CASRWGLAEYEQYF.

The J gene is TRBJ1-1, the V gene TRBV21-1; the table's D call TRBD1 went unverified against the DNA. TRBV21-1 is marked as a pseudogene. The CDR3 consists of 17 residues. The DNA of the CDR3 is TGTGCCAGCAGGAGTACAGGGGGCCTTAACAGACACACTGAAGCTTTCTTT. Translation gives CASRSTGGLNRHTEAFF.

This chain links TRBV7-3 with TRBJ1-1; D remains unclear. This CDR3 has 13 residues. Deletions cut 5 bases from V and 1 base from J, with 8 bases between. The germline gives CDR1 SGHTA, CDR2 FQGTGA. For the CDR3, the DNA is TGTGCCAGCAGCCAGCAGGCGAACACTGAAGCTTTCTTT. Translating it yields CASSQQANTEAFF.

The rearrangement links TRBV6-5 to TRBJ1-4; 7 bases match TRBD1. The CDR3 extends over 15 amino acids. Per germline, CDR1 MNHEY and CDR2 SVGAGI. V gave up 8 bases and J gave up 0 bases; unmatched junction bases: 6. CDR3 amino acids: CASGDRVPTNEKLFF. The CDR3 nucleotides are TGTGCCAGCGGAGACAGGGTCCCAACTAATGAAAAACTGTTTTTT.

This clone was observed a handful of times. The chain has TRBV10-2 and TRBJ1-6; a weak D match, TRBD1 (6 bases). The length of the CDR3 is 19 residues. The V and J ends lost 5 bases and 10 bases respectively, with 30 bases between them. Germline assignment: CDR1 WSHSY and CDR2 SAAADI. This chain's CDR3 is CASSFYPSSNRVVESPLHF. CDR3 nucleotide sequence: TGCGCCAGCAGTTTCTACCCGAGCTCAAACAGGGTGGTAGAGTCACCCCTCCACTTT.

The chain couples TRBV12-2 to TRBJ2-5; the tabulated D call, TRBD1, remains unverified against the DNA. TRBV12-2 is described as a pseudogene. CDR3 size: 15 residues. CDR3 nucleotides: TGTGCAAGTCGCCAGACAGGCTTGGGGTGGGAGACCCAGTACTTC. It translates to CASRQTGLGWETQYF.

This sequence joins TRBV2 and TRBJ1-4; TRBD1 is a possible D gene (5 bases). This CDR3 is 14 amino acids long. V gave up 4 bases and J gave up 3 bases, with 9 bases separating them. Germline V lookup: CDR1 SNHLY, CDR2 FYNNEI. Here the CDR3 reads CASSVGGSNEKLFF. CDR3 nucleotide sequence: TGTGCCAGCAGTGTGGGGGGTTCTAATGAAAAACTGTTTTTT.

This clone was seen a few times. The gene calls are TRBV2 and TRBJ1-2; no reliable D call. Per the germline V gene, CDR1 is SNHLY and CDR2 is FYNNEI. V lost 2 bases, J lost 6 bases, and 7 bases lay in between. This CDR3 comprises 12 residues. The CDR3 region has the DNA TGTGCCAGCAGTGAACTGGTAGATGGCTACACCTTC. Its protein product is CASSELVDGYTF.

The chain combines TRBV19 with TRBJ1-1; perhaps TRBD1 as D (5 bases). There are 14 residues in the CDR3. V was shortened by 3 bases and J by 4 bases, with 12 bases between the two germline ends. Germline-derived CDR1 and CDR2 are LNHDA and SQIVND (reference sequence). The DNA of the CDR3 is TGTGCCAGTAGTATTCAGGGATGGGGCACTGAAGCTTTCTTT. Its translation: CASSIQGWGTEAFF.

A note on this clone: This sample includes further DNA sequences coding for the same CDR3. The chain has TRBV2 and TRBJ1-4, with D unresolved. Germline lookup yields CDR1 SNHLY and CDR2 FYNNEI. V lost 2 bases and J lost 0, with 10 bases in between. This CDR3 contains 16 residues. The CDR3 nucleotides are TGTGCCAGCAGTGAAAGGTCGGCGGCAACTAATGAAAAACTGTTTTTT. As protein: CASSERSAATNEKLFF.

The CDR3 DNA reads TGTGCCAGCAGCTTAAGAGGGGGCGGCACTGAAGCTTTCTTT. It encodes CASSLRGGGTEAFF. The chain joins TRBV11-2 to TRBJ1-1; 7 bases line up with TRBD1. J lost 4 bases, V lost 2 bases, and 4 bases had no gene match. CDR3 size: 14 residues. Germline V gives CDR1 SGHAT, CDR2 FQNNGV.

CDR3 region: CASHRVAGGELFF. The CDR3 DNA follows: TGTGCGTCCCACAGGGTTGCAGGCGGGGAGCTGTTTTTT. This sequence joins TRBV27 and TRBJ2-2; TRBD1 is a possible D gene (6 bases). The CDR3 length is 13 residues. Germline CDR1 and CDR2: MNHEY and SMNVEV (reference sequence).

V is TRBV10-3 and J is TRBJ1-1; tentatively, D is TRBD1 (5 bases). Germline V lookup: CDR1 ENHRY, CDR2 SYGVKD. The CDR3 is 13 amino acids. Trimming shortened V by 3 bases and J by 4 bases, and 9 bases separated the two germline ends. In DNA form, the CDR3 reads TGTGCCATCAGTGACCAGGGTGGCACTGAAGCTTTCTTT. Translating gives CAISDQGGTEAFF.

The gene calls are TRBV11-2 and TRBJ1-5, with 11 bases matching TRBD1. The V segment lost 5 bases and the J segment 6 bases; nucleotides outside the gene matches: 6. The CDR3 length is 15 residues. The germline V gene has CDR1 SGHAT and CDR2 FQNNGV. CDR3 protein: CASSLGQGEFQPQHF. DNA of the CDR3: TGTGCCAGCAGCCTGGGACAGGGGGAATTTCAGCCCCAGCATTTT.

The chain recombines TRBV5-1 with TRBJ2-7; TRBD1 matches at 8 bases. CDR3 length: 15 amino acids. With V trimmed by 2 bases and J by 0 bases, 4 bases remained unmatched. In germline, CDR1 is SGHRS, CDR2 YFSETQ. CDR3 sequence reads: CASSFRDRNSYEQYV. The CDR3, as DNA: TGCGCCAGCAGCTTCCGGGACAGGAACTCCTACGAGCAGTACGTC.

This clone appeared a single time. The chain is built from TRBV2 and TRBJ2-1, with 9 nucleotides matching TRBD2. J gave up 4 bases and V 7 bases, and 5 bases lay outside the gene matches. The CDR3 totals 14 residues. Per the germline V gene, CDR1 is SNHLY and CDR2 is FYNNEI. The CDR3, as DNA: TGTGCCAGCATGGCGGGGGGGCTGTACAATGAGCAGTTCTTC. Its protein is CASMAGGLYNEQFF.

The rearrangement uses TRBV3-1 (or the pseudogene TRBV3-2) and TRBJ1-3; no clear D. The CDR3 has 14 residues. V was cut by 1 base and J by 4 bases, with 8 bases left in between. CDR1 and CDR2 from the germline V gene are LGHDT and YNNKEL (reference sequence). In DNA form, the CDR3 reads TGTGCCAGCAGCCAAGCAGGACTCGGAAACACCATATATTTT. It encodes CASSQAGLGNTIYF.